This TCR beta chain was observed in a study of Ad26.COV2.S vaccination and SARS-CoV-2 variants. V lost 1 base, J lost 0 bases, and 4 bases lay in between. Per the germline V gene, CDR1 is SEHNR and CDR2 is FQNEAQ (reference sequence). The CDR3 has 15 amino acids. TCRdb's table, derived via immunoSEQ multiplex PCR, lists solely in-frame clones and lacks some. The data show some 370,000 clones, under 90% seen once. Described treatment: some 20 received Ad26.COV2.S at low or high dose, single or two shots; 5 received placebo; per-sample allocation not given. All samples were drawn on day 63, counting from the first vaccine or placebo injection.

The sample in question was peripheral blood, obtained in a trial of Ad26.COV2.S vaccine versus placebo. This TCR derives from a person aged 18-65 years who received the Ad26.COV2.S COVID-19 vaccine or a placebo. The chain couples TRBV7-9 to TRBJ2-6; the D is unclear. The CDR3 spells CASSLGGSGANVLTF. The CDR3 DNA reads as TGTGCCAGCAGCTTAGGGGGCTCTGGGGCCAACGTCCTGACTTTC.